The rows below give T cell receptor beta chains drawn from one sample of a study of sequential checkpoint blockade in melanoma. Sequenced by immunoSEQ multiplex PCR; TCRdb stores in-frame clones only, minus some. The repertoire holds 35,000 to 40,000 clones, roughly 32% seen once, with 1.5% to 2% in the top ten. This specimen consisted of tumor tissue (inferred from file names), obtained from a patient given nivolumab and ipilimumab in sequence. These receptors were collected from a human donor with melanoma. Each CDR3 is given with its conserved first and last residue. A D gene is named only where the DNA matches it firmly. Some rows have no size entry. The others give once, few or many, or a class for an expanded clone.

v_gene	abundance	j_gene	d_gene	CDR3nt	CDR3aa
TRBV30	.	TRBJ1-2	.	TGTGCCTGGAGTGTACACGACTTCAACTATGGCTACACCTTC	CAWSVHDFNYGYTF
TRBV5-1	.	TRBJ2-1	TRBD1	TGCGCCAGCAGCACCGACAGGGCCCCCAATGAGCAGTTCTTC	CASSTDRAPNEQFF
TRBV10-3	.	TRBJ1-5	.	TGTGCCATCAGCCCCGACAGGAGTAGCAATCAGCCCCAGCATTTT	CAISPDRSSNQPQHF
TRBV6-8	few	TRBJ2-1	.	TGTGCCAGCAGGGACCTGGGAGCTAGCGAGAACAATGAGCAGTTCTTC	CASRDLGASENNEQFF
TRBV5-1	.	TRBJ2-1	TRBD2	TGCGCCAGCAGCTTGGCTCCCGGCGGGGGGAATGAGCAGTTCTTC	CASSLAPGGGNEQFF
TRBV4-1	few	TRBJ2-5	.	TGCGCCAGCAGCCAAGATCCCGGGCCACAAGAGACCCAGTACTTC	CASSQDPGPQETQYF
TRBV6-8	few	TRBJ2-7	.	TGTGCCATACTCGACCGGGATTTAGGGAACAACGAGCAGTACTTC	CAILDRDLGNNEQYF
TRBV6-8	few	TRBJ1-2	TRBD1	TGTGCCAGCAGTTACGGTGTTGACAGGGGCTATGGCTACACCTTC	CASSYGVDRGYGYTF
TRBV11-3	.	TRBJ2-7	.	TGTGCCAGCAGCCCGAGGGGGACCGACCAGAGGGAGCAGTACTTC	CASSPRGTDQREQYF
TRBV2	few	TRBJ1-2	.	TGTGCCAGCAGTAGAATAGGGGATAGCTACACCTTC	CASSRIGDSYTF
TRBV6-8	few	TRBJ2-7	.	TGTGCCAGCAGTTATCAGGGTTCCTACGAGCAGTACTTC	CASSYQGSYEQYF
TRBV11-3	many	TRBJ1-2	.	TGTGCCAGCAGCTTAAGACAGGCTACTAACTATGGCTACACCTTC	CASSLRQATNYGYTF
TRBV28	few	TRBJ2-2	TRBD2	TGTGCCAGCAGCCCAGCGGGAGACACCGGGGAGCTGTTTTTT	CASSPAGDTGELFF
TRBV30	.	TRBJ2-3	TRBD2	TGTGCCTGGAGTGGTACTAGCGCAGATACGCAGTATTTT	CAWSGTSADTQYF
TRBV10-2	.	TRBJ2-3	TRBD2	TGCGCCAGCAGTGCAGGACTAGCGGGAGCGTATACGCAGTATTTT	CASSAGLAGAYTQYF
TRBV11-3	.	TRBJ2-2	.	TGTGCCAGCAGCGGGGGACCTTCGAACACCGGGGAGCTGTTTTTT	CASSGGPSNTGELFF
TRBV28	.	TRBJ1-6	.	TGTGCCAGCAGCCCCCGGGGAGGGTTCATTCTTCCGGATTCACCCCTCCACTTT	CASSPRGGFILPDSPLHF
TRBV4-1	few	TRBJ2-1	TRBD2	TGCGCCAGCAGCCTAAACCCGCGACTAGCGGGAATATACAATGAGCAGTTCTTC	CASSLNPRLAGIYNEQFF
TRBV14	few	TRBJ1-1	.	TGTGCCAGCAGCCAAGGGGGGGCCCTCGGCACTGAAGCTTTCTTT	CASSQGGALGTEAFF
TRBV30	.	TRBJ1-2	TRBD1	TGTGCCTGGAGTACTCCTCCGGGACAGGGAGTAGGTGGCTACACCTTC	CAWSTPPGQGVGGYTF
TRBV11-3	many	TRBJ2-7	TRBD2	TGTGCCAGCAGCCCGGGGACTAGCGGGAGTTTATTCTACGAGCAGTACTTC	CASSPGTSGSLFYEQYF
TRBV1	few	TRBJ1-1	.	TGCGCCAGCAGCCCAGCCCCGAATGGGGACACTGAAGCTTTCTTT	CASSPAPNGDTEAFF
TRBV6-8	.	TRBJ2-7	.	TGTGCCAGCAGTTACTCGGCGGCCCACTCCTACGAGCAGTACTTC	CASSYSAAHSYEQYF
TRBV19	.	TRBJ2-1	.	TGTGCCAGTAGTATAGCGGGTCCTCGATACAATGAGCAGTTCTTC	CASSIAGPRYNEQFF
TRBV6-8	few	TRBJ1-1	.	TGTGCCAGCAGGTTTCAGGGTGTCCCTGAAGCTTTCTTT	CASRFQGVPEAFF
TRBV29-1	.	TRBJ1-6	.	TGCAGCCCTAGGGGGGCAGGGGATTCACCCCTCCACTTT	CSPRGAGDSPLHF
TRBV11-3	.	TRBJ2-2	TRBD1	TGTGCCAGCAGCTTAGTCCAGGGGGCCGGGGAGCTGTTTTTT	CASSLVQGAGELFF
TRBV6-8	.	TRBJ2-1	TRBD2	TGTGCCAGCAGTTACAACGGGGAGGGGTACAATGAGCAGTTCTTC	CASSYNGEGYNEQFF
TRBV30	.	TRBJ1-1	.	TGTGCCTGGAGTGTGAGGAACACTGAAGCTTTCTTT	CAWSVRNTEAFF
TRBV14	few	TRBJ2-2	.	TGTGCCAGCAGCCCCCCGGTTACCGGGTCGAACACCGGGGAGCTGTTTTTT	CASSPPVTGSNTGELFF
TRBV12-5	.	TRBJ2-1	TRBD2	TGTGCTAGTGGTCCGAACCCGGGACTAGCGGGAGGTAATGAGCAGTTCTTC	CASGPNPGLAGGNEQFF
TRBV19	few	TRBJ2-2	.	TGTGCCAGTAGTTGGTTAGCGGAGCTGTTTTTT	CASSWLAELFF
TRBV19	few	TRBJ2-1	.	TGTGCCAGTAGTTCGGGGCTAGCGAGAAGGTACAATGAGCAGTTCTTC	CASSSGLARRYNEQFF
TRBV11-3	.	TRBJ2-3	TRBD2	TGTGCCAGCAGCCCTGGGACTAGGCCAGATACGCAGTATTTT	CASSPGTRPDTQYF
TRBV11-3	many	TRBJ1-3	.	TGTGCCAGCAGCTTGGGGTCAGTAGGCGGAAACACCATATATTTT	CASSLGSVGGNTIYF
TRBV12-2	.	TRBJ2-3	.	TGTGCCAGTAACCAGGGACTAGCCCCCACAGATACGCAGTATTTT	CASNQGLAPTDTQYF
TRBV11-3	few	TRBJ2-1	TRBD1	TGTGCCAGCCCCGTGGGGACAGGGGCCTTTGAGCAGTTCTTC	CASPVGTGAFEQFF
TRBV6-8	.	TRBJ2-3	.	TGTGCCAGCAGTCGGGACTTCACAGATACGCAGTATTTT	CASSRDFTDTQYF
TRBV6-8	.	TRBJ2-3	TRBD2	TGTGCCAGCAGAACGGGACTAGCGGGGAAAACAGATACGCAGTATTTT	CASRTGLAGKTDTQYF
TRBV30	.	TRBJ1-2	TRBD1	TGTGCCTGGAGACGGGACAGTGTTACTGAAGGCTACACCTTC	CAWRRDSVTEGYTF
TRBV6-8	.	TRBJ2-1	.	TGTGCCAGCAGTTACTCGGATAGATCCTACAATGAGCAGTTCTTC	CASSYSDRSYNEQFF
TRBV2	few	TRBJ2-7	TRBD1	TGTGCCAGCAACAGGGGACCCTACGAGCAGTACTTC	CASNRGPYEQYF
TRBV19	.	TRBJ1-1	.	TGTGCCAGTAGTAAAATCAGGAGGTTGAACACTGAAGCTTTCTTT	CASSKIRRLNTEAFF
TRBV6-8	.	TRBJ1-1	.	TGTGCCAGCGGAGATCATACGACAAAACTTGGTGAAGCTTTCTTT	CASGDHTTKLGEAFF
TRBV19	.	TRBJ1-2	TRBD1	TGTGCCACCGGGAAGACAGGGACGGTCTACACCTTC	CATGKTGTVYTF
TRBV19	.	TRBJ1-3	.	TGTGCCAGTAGAAGACGGGACATAGGAAACACCATATATTTT	CASRRRDIGNTIYF
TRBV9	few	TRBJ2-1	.	TGTGCCAGCAGGGAAACTAGGGATGAGCAGTTCTTC	CASRETRDEQFF
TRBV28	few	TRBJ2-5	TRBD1	TGTGCCAGCAGCCGGACAGGGGGCGTCGAGACCCAGTACTTC	CASSRTGGVETQYF
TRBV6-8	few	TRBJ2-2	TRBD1	TGTGCCAGCAGTGAGCCGGGACAGGCCACCGGGGAGCTGTTTTTT	CASSEPGQATGELFF
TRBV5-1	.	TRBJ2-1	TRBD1	TGCGCCAGCAGCTTGGTGACAGGGGGCCCCTATGAGCAGTTCTTC	CASSLVTGGPYEQFF
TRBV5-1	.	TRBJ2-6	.	TGCGCCAGCAGCTTGGAGCTCTCTGGGGCCAACGTCCTGACTTTC	CASSLELSGANVLTF
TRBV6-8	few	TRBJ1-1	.	TGTGCCAGCAGTTACTCCGAACAGACGACCACTGAAGCTTTCTTT	CASSYSEQTTTEAFF
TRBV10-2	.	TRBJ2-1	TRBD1	TGCGCCAGCAGTGAGTCGTTACAGGGGGTCTACAATGAGCAGTTCTTC	CASSESLQGVYNEQFF
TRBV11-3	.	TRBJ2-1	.	TGTGCCAGCAGCTTAGTGATGCGGGGCGTTGAGCAGTTCTTC	CASSLVMRGVEQFF
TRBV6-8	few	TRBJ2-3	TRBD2	TGTGCCAGCAGACCCAGTAATCCGGGACTAGCGGGTTCTAGCACAGATACGCAGTATTTT	CASRPSNPGLAGSSTDTQYF
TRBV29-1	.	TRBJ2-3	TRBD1	TGCAGCGTTGAACCGGTGGGACAGTCCACAGATACGCAGTATTTT	CSVEPVGQSTDTQYF
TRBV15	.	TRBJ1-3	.	TGTGCCACCAGCAGAGTGAAAGCAGGGTGGGACACCATATATTTT	CATSRVKAGWDTIYF